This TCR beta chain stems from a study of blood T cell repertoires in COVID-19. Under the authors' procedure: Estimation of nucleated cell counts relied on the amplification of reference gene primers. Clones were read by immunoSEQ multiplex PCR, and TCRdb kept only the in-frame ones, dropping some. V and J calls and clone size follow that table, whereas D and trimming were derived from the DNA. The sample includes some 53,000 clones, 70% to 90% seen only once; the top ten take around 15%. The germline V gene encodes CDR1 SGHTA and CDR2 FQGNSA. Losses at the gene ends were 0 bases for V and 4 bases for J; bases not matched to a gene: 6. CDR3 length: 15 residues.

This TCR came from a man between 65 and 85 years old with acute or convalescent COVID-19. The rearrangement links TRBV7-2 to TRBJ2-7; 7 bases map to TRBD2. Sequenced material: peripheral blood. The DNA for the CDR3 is TGTGCCAGCAGCTTAGCGGGCGCTAGCGGTTACGAGCAGTACTTC. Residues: CASSLAGASGYEQYF.